This is a list of T cell receptor beta chains from one sample in a study of T cells in Graves' hyperthyroidism and ophthalmopathy. TCRdb independently ran MiXCR on the multiplex PCR reads; one entry per CDR3 protein. This sample has about 380,000 distinct CDR3 sequences, with less than 20% found just once. The source material was blood. These receptors came from a man aged 18 to 30 with Graves' ophthalmopathy. The CDR3 runs from the conserved cysteine through the conserved F or W. A D gene is named only where the DNA matches it firmly. Expanded clones are given a class, and other clones once, few, many or no size at all.

J: TRBJ1-2; V: TRBV18; size: many; D: -; CDR3: CASSPVADSYGYTF; DNA: TGTGCCAGCTCACCCGTGGCAGACTCCTATGGCTACACCTTC
J: TRBJ1-2; V: TRBV6-1; size: few; D: -; CDR3: CASSTSGVGYTF; DNA: TGTGCCAGCAGTACATCAGGGGTCGGCTACACCTTC
J: TRBJ1-4; V: TRBV10-1; size: few; D: -; CDR3: CASSDDLNGKLFF; DNA: TGCGCCAGCAGTGATGATCTAAATGGAAAACTGTTTTTT
J: TRBJ1-5; V: TRBV27; size: few; D: -; CDR3: CASSLAFDQPQHF; DNA: TGTGCCAGCAGTTTAGCGTTTGATCAGCCCCAGCATTTT
J: TRBJ2-1; V: TRBV9; size: -; D: TRBD2; CDR3: CASSIGVLAGGDNEQFF; DNA: TGTGCCAGCAGCATAGGTGTCTTGGCGGGGGGCGACAATGAGCAGTTCTTC
J: TRBJ1-2; V: TRBV6-6; size: few; D: -; CDR3: CASSYGGNNYGYTF; DNA: TGTGCCAGCAGTTACGGCGGCAATAACTATGGCTACACCTTC
J: TRBJ1-1; V: TRBV5-1; size: few; D: -; CDR3: CASSLGPDRPGGAFF; DNA: TGCGCCAGCAGCTTGGGGCCCGACAGGCCGGGGGGGGCTTTCTTT
J: TRBJ1-3; V: TRBV3-1; size: -; D: -; CDR3: CASSLVGTIYF; DNA: TGTGCCAGCAGCCTGGTCGGCACCATATATTTT
J: TRBJ2-6; V: TRBV6-1; size: few; D: -; CDR3: CASSEMGTSASGANVLTF; DNA: TGTGCCAGCAGTGAAATGGGGACTTCGGCCTCTGGGGCCAACGTCCTGACTTTC
J: TRBJ2-3; V: TRBV18; size: -; D: -; CDR3: CASSPRLASTDTQYF; DNA: TGTGCCAGCTCCCCGAGGCTAGCGAGCACAGATACGCAGTATTTT
J: TRBJ1-5; V: TRBV19; size: few; D: -; CDR3: CASSIQSPSQPQHF; DNA: TGTGCCAGTAGTATACAGTCCCCGTCACAGCCCCAGCATTTT
J: TRBJ1-2; V: TRBV12-3/TRBV12-4; size: many; D: -; CDR3: CASRTQGSDGYTF; DNA: TGTGCCAGCAGAACCCAGGGGTCGGATGGCTACACCTTC
J: TRBJ1-3; V: TRBV15; size: -; D: -; CDR3: CATSRGADKITIYF; DNA: TGTGCCACCAGCAGAGGGGCAGACAAGATCACCATATATTTT
J: TRBJ1-5; V: TRBV29-1; size: -; D: -; CDR3: CSVCEGDSNQPQHF; DNA: TGCAGCGTTTGTGAAGGGGATAGCAATCAGCCCCAGCATTTT
J: TRBJ2-5; V: TRBV3-1; size: many; D: -; CDR3: CASSQDTQTQYF; DNA: TGTGCCAGCAGCCAAGACACCCAGACCCAGTACTTC
J: TRBJ1-2; V: TRBV28; size: -; D: -; CDR3: CASSLILAQEVYGYTF; DNA: TGTGCCAGCAGCCTCATCCTAGCACAAGAAGTCTATGGCTACACCTTC
J: TRBJ1-4; V: TRBV7-9; size: many; D: TRBD1; CDR3: CASSPGTAITEKLFF; DNA: TGTGCCAGCAGCCCAGGGACAGCGATTACTGAAAAACTGTTTTTT
J: TRBJ2-3; V: TRBV12-3/TRBV12-4; size: -; D: TRBD2; CDR3: CASSSLRSSGDPTDTQYF; DNA: TGTGCCAGCAGTTCCCTTAGGTCTAGCGGGGATCCCACAGATACGCAGTATTTT
J: TRBJ1-2; V: TRBV2; size: many; D: -; CDR3: CASTRSNYGYTF; DNA: TGTGCCAGCACCCGGAGTAACTATGGCTACACCTTC
J: TRBJ1-1; V: TRBV5-6; size: many; D: -; CDR3: CASSLYPGEGDTEAFF; DNA: TGTGCCAGCAGCTTGTACCCGGGGGAGGGAGACACTGAAGCTTTCTTT
J: TRBJ2-7; V: TRBV6-1; size: many; D: -; CDR3: CASSDWGLSYEQYF; DNA: TGTGCCAGCAGTGATTGGGGGCTCTCCTACGAGCAGTACTTC
J: TRBJ1-1; V: TRBV10-3; size: -; D: -; CDR3: CAISEGIQGVFAEAFF; DNA: TGTGCCATCAGTGAGGGAATACAGGGAGTTTTCGCTGAAGCTTTCTTT
J: TRBJ1-2; V: TRBV5-6; size: many; D: -; CDR3: CASSTSGTDYGYTF; DNA: TGTGCCAGCAGCACCTCCGGGACGGACTATGGCTACACCTTC
J: TRBJ1-4; V: TRBV20-1; size: -; D: -; CDR3: CSASPGFTNEKLFF; DNA: TGCAGTGCTAGTCCGGGTTTCACTAATGAAAAACTGTTTTTT
J: TRBJ1-4; V: TRBV7-9; size: -; D: -; CDR3: CASSLYRGLANEKLFF; DNA: TGTGCCAGCAGCTTATATAGGGGACTCGCTAATGAAAAACTGTTTTTT
J: TRBJ1-2; V: TRBV12-3/TRBV12-4; size: many; D: -; CDR3: CASSLGRGVNGYTF; DNA: TGTGCCAGCAGCCTGGGACGGGGGGTGAATGGCTACACCTTC
J: TRBJ2-4; V: TRBV12-3/TRBV12-4; size: many; D: TRBD1; CDR3: CASSHLGTGAKNIQYF; DNA: TGTGCCAGCAGCCACCTCGGGACAGGGGCCAAAAACATTCAGTACTTC
J: TRBJ2-1; V: TRBV20-1; size: -; D: TRBD2; CDR3: CSATTSGAYNEQFF; DNA: TGCAGTGCAACCACTAGCGGCGCCTACAATGAGCAGTTCTTC
J: TRBJ2-3; V: TRBV4-1; size: -; D: -; CDR3: CASSQEGEDSQYF; DNA: TGCGCCAGCAGCCAAGAGGGAGAGGATTCGCAGTATTTT
J: TRBJ2-7; V: TRBV11-2; size: many; D: -; CDR3: CASSLLVGEQYF; DNA: TGTGCCAGCAGCTTGCTCGTAGGGGAGCAGTACTTC
J: TRBJ1-5; V: TRBV6-1; size: many; D: -; CDR3: CASSEERPYSNQPQHF; DNA: TGTGCCAGCAGTGAAGAACGGCCGTATAGCAATCAGCCCCAGCATTTT
J: TRBJ1-5; V: TRBV10-3; size: many; D: -; CDR3: CATGRDTNQPQHF; DNA: TGTGCCACGGGACGGGACACCAATCAGCCCCAGCATTTT
J: TRBJ1-4; V: TRBV7-9; size: -; D: TRBD1; CDR3: CASSTGTGERKLFF; DNA: TGTGCCAGCAGTACCGGGACAGGGGAGCGAAAACTGTTTTTT
J: TRBJ1-4; V: TRBV2; size: -; D: -; CDR3: CASSESGSGRLFF; DNA: TGTGCCAGCAGTGAATCGGGTTCTGGGCGACTGTTTTTT
J: TRBJ2-7; V: TRBV5-1; size: many; D: -; CDR3: CASSPTRVYEQYF; DNA: TGCGCCAGCAGTCCGACCCGGGTCTACGAGCAGTACTTC
J: TRBJ2-7; V: TRBV12-3/TRBV12-4; size: -; D: TRBD1; CDR3: CASSSPDRPEQYF; DNA: TGTGCCAGCAGTTCCCCGGACAGGCCCGAGCAGTACTTC
J: TRBJ1-5; V: TRBV12-3/TRBV12-4; size: many; D: -; CDR3: CASSFRYGAPGISNQPQHF; DNA: TGTGCCAGCAGTTTTCGGTACGGGGCGCCGGGGATTAGCAATCAGCCCCAGCATTTT
J: TRBJ2-3; V: TRBV20-1; size: few; D: TRBD2; CDR3: CSETLAGVGADTQYF; DNA: TGCAGTGAGACGCTAGCGGGGGTGGGGGCAGATACGCAGTATTTT
J: TRBJ2-1; V: TRBV9; size: few; D: TRBD1; CDR3: CASSPQGQGFNEQFF; DNA: TGTGCCAGCAGCCCACAGGGACAGGGTTTCAATGAGCAGTTCTTC
J: TRBJ1-5; V: TRBV3-1; size: many; D: -; CDR3: CASSQSRAQPQHF; DNA: TGTGCCAGCAGCCAGTCCAGGGCCCAGCCCCAGCATTTT
J: TRBJ2-5; V: TRBV11-2; size: -; D: TRBD2; CDR3: CASSLVWWASGRVETQYF; DNA: TGTGCCAGCAGCTTAGTGTGGTGGGCTAGCGGTCGGGTAGAGACCCAGTACTTC
J: TRBJ2-1; V: TRBV15; size: many; D: -; CDR3: CATSREGYNEQFF; DNA: TGTGCCACCAGCAGAGAAGGTTACAATGAGCAGTTCTTC
J: TRBJ2-7; V: TRBV5-1; size: -; D: TRBD1; CDR3: CASSLHLQDRAYEQYF; DNA: TGCGCCAGCAGCTTGCATCTCCAGGACAGGGCCTACGAGCAGTACTTC
J: TRBJ2-7; V: TRBV2; size: many; D: -; CDR3: CASTIQGRSYEQYF; DNA: TGTGCCAGCACTATCCAGGGACGGTCCTACGAGCAGTACTTC
J: TRBJ2-1; V: TRBV20-1; size: -; D: TRBD2; CDR3: CSAEAGAGRRDQQFF; DNA: TGCAGTGCGGAAGCGGGGGCGGGGCGCCGGGATCAGCAGTTCTTC
J: TRBJ2-7; V: TRBV29-1; size: few; D: -; CDR3: CSVADRSPEQYF; DNA: TGCAGCGTGGCTGACAGGTCCCCCGAGCAGTACTTC
J: TRBJ2-5; V: TRBV5-1; size: few; D: -; CDR3: CASHGPLTETQYF; DNA: TGCGCCAGCCACGGCCCCCTGACCGAGACCCAGTACTTC
J: TRBJ1-2; V: TRBV3-1; size: many; D: -; CDR3: CASSQQQIYGYTF; DNA: TGTGCCAGCAGCCAACAACAGATCTATGGCTACACCTTC
J: TRBJ2-3; V: TRBV7-3; size: -; D: -; CDR3: CASSLGMQGPDTQYF; DNA: TGTGCCAGCAGCTTAGGGATGCAGGGTCCAGATACGCAGTATTTT
J: TRBJ2-7; V: TRBV9; size: -; D: -; CDR3: CASSVGADAYEQYF; DNA: TGTGCCAGCAGCGTAGGGGCGGATGCCTACGAGCAGTACTTC
J: TRBJ2-5; V: TRBV18; size: many; D: -; CDR3: CASSEGLLQETQYF; DNA: TGTGCCAGCTCAGAGGGACTTCTGCAAGAGACCCAGTACTTC
J: TRBJ1-3; V: TRBV3-1; size: few; D: -; CDR3: CASTHRGSGNTIYF; DNA: TGTGCCAGCACCCATCGGGGCTCTGGAAACACCATATATTTT
J: TRBJ2-3; V: TRBV20-1; size: many; D: TRBD1; CDR3: CSARPGQGLDTQYF; DNA: TGCAGTGCTAGACCGGGACAGGGGTTGGATACGCAGTATTTT
J: TRBJ2-1; V: TRBV20-1; size: many; D: TRBD2; CDR3: CSARDQGLGSNEQFF; DNA: TGCAGTGCTAGAGATCAGGGACTAGGTTCCAATGAGCAGTTCTTC
J: TRBJ2-1; V: TRBV11-2; size: many; D: -; CDR3: CASSLGAGSNFYNEQFF; DNA: TGTGCCAGCAGCTTAGGGGCGGGGTCAAACTTTTACAATGAGCAGTTCTTC